This T cell receptor (beta chain) was recovered during a study of blood T cell repertoires in COVID-19 (dated by TCRdb to the early 2020s). As for the study more broadly: Collaborator samples came from the United States, Italy and Spain and covered acute and convalescent phases of COVID-19. The prospective study material was composed of cDNA or gDNA derived from T cells, B-cell-depleted T cells, or PBMCs. Subjects who had been exposed to COVID-19, were actively infected with it, or had recovered from it provided the deeply sampled blood TCRbeta repertoires that made up the dataset. The repertoires were released in a freely available public database intended as a resource for research on the immune response to SARS-CoV-2. Samples came from the ongoing ImmuneRACE study (first 160 participants) plus 1,254 subjects from 6 global collaborators. The sample metadata nearly always contained a de-identified subject ID, COVID-19 status, age in years and sex. Where available, HLA class I and class II types were obtained from metadata supplied by the sample provider rather than from assay-based typing. What the study reported, not specific to this receptor: The amount of clinical and demographic metadata varied by source and participant and was provided uncurated.

Collaborating institutions collected whole blood in K2EDTA tubes following their own protocols. For TCRbeta analysis, collaborators shipped samples in one of three forms: frozen whole blood, isolated PBMCs, or DNA extracted from either of those sample types. TCRbeta CDR3 regions were amplified from genomic DNA using the immunoSEQ Assay, a bias-controlled multiplex PCR. On the authors' methods: The number of nucleated cells in each sample was estimated from the amplification of reference gene primers within the assay. Sequence reads were collapsed and filtered to measure the absolute abundance of every unique TCRbeta CDR3 rearrangement. For each sample, productive Simpson clonality was calculated as the square root of Simpson's diversity index over productive rearrangements. The source is immuneACCESS, and TCRdb retained only in-frame sequences with V and J called. Part of the clones is not carried over; for the studies checked, unresolved V genes explain less than half of this, and the remainder is unexplained. That table supplies the V and J calls and clone size; D and trimming were determined from the DNA. This sample is represented by roughly 280,000 clones; around 80% of them were singletons. 4% to 4.5% of the sample is taken by the ten largest.

V loses 0 bases at its end and J loses 5 bases; junction bases beyond the gene matches: 5. The CDR3 covers 14 residues, taking in both the cysteine and the phenylalanine. Only the CDR3 part of the read is kept: 42 bases, read in frame from the first base. Looking up the germline V gene (reference sequence) yields CDR1 GTSNPN and CDR2 SVGIG. This clone was counted only a few times. Its antigen specificity is not known. Base qualities are not at hand, and no much larger clone is one base apart. This chain is built from TRBV30 and TRBJ2-7; a stretch of 9 junction bases matches TRBD1. This TCR came from a man between 60 and 75 years old with acute or convalescent COVID-19. Sample: peripheral blood. The CDR3 in this case is CAWSVGTGFDEQYF. The bases read TGTGCCTGGAGTGTCGGGACAGGGTTCGACGAGCAGTACTTC.